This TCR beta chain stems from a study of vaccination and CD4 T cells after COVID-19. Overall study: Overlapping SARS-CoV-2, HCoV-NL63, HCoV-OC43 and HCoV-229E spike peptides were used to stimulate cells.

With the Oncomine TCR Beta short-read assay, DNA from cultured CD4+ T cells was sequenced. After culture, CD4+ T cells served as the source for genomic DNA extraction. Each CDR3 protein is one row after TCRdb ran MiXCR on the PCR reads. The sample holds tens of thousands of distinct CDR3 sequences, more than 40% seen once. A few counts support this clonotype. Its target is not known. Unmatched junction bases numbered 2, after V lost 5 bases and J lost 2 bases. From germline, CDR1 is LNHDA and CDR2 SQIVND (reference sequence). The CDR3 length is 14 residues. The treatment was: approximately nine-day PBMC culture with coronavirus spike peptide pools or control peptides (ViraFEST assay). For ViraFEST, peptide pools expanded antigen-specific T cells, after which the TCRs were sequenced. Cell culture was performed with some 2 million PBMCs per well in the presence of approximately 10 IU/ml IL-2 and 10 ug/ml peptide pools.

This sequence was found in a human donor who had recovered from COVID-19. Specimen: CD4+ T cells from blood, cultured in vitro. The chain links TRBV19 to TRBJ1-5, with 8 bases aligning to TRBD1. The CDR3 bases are TGTGCCAGTAGTGAGGACAGGGGCAATCAGCCCCAGCATTTT. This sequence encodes CASSEDRGNQPQHF.